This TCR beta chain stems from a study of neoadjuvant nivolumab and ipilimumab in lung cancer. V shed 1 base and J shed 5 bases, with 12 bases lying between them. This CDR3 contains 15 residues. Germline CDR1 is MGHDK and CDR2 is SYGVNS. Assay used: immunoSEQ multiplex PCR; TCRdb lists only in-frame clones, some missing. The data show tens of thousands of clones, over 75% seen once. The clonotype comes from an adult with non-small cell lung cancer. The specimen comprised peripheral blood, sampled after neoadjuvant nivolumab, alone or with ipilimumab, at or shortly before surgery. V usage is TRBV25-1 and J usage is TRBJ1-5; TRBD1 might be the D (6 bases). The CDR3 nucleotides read TGTGCCAGCAGTGAATCGGCAGGGGTGGATCAGCCCCAGCATTTT. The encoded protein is CASSESAGVDQPQHF.